The 3 T cell receptor beta chains in this list originate from one sample, sequenced in a study of blood T cell repertoires in COVID-19. TCRdb's table, derived via immunoSEQ multiplex PCR, lists solely in-frame clones and lacks some. The sample holds some 110,000 clones; around 79% are singletons and the top ten take 2.5% to 3%. Source material: peripheral blood. Receptor source: a man over 45 with acute or convalescent COVID-19.

The chain has TRBV27 and TRBJ1-6; D may be TRBD1 (5 bases). This CDR3 is 15 amino acids long. Germline lookup yields CDR1 MNHEY and CDR2 SMNVEV (reference sequence). Trimming took 0 bases from V and 10 from J, leaving 13 bases between them. CDR3 protein: CASSLSRQGESPLHF. DNA of the CDR3: TGTGCCAGCAGTTTATCGCGCCAGGGCGAATCACCCCTCCACTTT.

The V call is TRBV20-1, the J call TRBJ1-4, with a tentative D call TRBD1 (6 bases). The CDR3 covers 15 residues. CDR1 is DFQATT, CDR2 SNEGSKA, per germline (reference sequence). Trimming took 3 bases from V and 1 from J, leaving 12 bases between them. The DNA for the CDR3 is TGCAGTGCTAGTAGCAGGGGTGAAACTAATGAAAAACTGTTTTTT. It specifies CSASSRGETNEKLFF.

The chain links TRBV5-4 to TRBJ2-1; 11 bases line up with TRBD2. The germline CDR1 and CDR2 sequences are SGHNT and YYREEE (reference sequence). The V segment lost 0 bases and the J segment 6 bases; nucleotides outside the gene matches: 5. This CDR3 contains 16 residues. Written as DNA, the CDR3 is TGTGCCAGCAGCTTGGGACTAGCGGGAATCATCAATGAGCAGTTCTTC. This sequence encodes CASSLGLAGIINEQFF.